The 11 T cell receptor beta chains presented below share a single source sample, sequenced in a study of cytomegalovirus exposure and HLA in healthy donors. The PCR contained 60 Vbeta and 13 Jbeta primers. Using immunoSEQ multiplex PCR, the repertoire was profiled, and TCRdb retains in-frame clones only, with some absent. The sample lists under 200,000 clones, roughly 88% occurring once. The sequencing input was PBMCs. The source is a man aged 45-65 years in good health and CMV-seropositive.

The rearrangement joins TRBV30 to TRBJ2-1; D unclear. V lost 5 bases to trimming and J lost 10 bases, with 12 bases between them. The CDR3 runs 11 residues. Germline V gene lookup returns CDR1 GTSNPN and CDR2 SVGIG (reference sequence). The CDR3 reads CAWDRAMEQFF. Here the CDR3 DNA reads TGTGCCTGGGATCGCGCTATGGAGCAGTTCTTC.

The chain joins TRBV6-1 to TRBJ2-1; D is possibly TRBD2 (5 bases). In germline, CDR1 is MNHNS, CDR2 SASEGT. The V end was cut by 1 base, the J end by 0 bases, with 7 bases between. The CDR3 is 15 residues long. The CDR3 region has the DNA TGTGCCAGCAGTGAAGTCGAGGGCTCCTACAATGAGCAGTTCTTC. Residues: CASSEVEGSYNEQFF.

J is TRBJ2-7 and V is TRBV15; D is undetermined. With 3 bases removed from V and 7 bases from J, the gap between germline ends came to 7 bases. The CDR3 is made up of 11 amino acids. Germline V lookup: CDR1 LNHNV, CDR2 YYDKDF (reference sequence). The CDR3 nucleotides are TGTGCCACCAGCAGTGCTTGGGAGCAGTACGTC. Encoded protein: CATSSAWEQYV.

The chain joins TRBV9 to TRBJ2-3; 12 nucleotides line up with TRBD2. The CDR3 contains 18 residues. The V segment lost 0 bases and the J segment 2 bases; nucleotides outside the gene matches: 7. CDR1 and CDR2 from the germline V gene are SGDLS and YYNGEE. The CDR3 sequence is CASSVEGLAGGPTDTQYF. The CDR3 nucleotides are TGTGCCAGCAGCGTAGAGGGCCTAGCGGGGGGGCCCACAGATACGCAGTATTTT.

This rearrangement joins TRBV19 to TRBJ1-2, with D perhaps TRBD1 (5 bases). CDR1 is LNHDA and CDR2 is SQIVND in the germline V gene (reference sequence). The CDR3 spans 17 residues. The V end was cut by 2 bases, the J end by 0 bases, with 16 bases between. The CDR3 loop is CASSINPGRPPNYGYTF. The CDR3 coding sequence is TGTGCCAGTAGTATAAACCCAGGGCGTCCTCCTAACTATGGCTACACCTTC.

The genes are TRBV19 and TRBJ1-2; TRBD1 matches at 7 bases. There are 15 residues in the CDR3. V lost 6 bases and J lost 4; bases outside the gene matches: 11. Germline V lookup: CDR1 LNHDA, CDR2 SQIVND (reference sequence). The CDR3 DNA reads as TGTGCCAGTAGGTCTCTGACAGGGACGATCTATGGCTACACCTTC. It codes for CASRSLTGTIYGYTF.

The chain combines TRBV9 with TRBJ2-1, with 8 bases that match TRBD2. Germline V gene data show CDR1 as SGDLS and CDR2 as YYNGEE. V dropped 7 bases and J dropped 12; count of bases not matched to a gene: 18. There are 15 residues in the CDR3. The CDR3 loop is CASSRVAQRGTGQFF. The DNA of the CDR3 is TGTGCCAGCTCCCGCGTGGCCCAGCGGGGGACGGGGCAGTTCTTC.

This rearrangement joins TRBV29-1 to TRBJ2-3, with TRBD2 identical over 9 bases. The CDR3 has 15 residues. Trimming at V came to 4 bases and at J to 2 bases, leaving 7 bases not matched to a gene. CDR1 is SQVTM, CDR2 ANQGSEA, per germline. Written as DNA, the CDR3 is TGCAGCGTTGTTTTACTAGCGGGCCTCACAGATACGCAGTATTTT. It codes for CSVVLLAGLTDTQYF.

This chain uses TRBV4-1 with TRBJ1-5; D is perhaps TRBD1 (6 bases). CDR1 is MGHRA and CDR2 is YSYEKL in the germline V gene. The V end lost 3 bases, the J end lost 4 bases, and 13 bases lay between the germline ends. The length of the CDR3 is 15 residues. DNA of the CDR3: TGCGCCAGCAGCCATCATAGGGGGGGAAATCAGCCCCAGCATTTT. It is translated as CASSHHRGGNQPQHF.

The chain links TRBV28 to TRBJ1-2, with 8 positions matching TRBD1. The CDR3 extends over 15 amino acids. Germline CDR1 MDHEN, CDR2 SYDVKM. J lost 4 bases, V lost 5 bases, and 9 bases had no gene match. In nucleotides, the CDR3 is TGTGCCAGCAGTACCGGGACAGGATCGTTCTATGGCTACACCTTC. This gives the protein CASSTGTGSFYGYTF.

As regards this clone: Other DNA sequences from this sample encode an identical CDR3 as well. The chain couples TRBV6-1 to TRBJ1-1, with D possibly being TRBD1 (5 bases). This CDR3 is built from 12 residues. CDR1 is MNHNS, CDR2 SASEGT, per germline. The V end lost 7 bases, the J end lost 1 base, and 7 bases lay between the germline ends. CDR3 coding DNA: TGTGCCAGCACAACAGGGAACACTGAAGCTTTCTTT. This encodes CASTTGNTEAFF.